A selection of T cell receptor beta chains follows, all from one sample in a study of cytomegalovirus exposure and HLA in healthy donors. Data came from immunoSEQ multiplex PCR; TCRdb stores just in-frame clones and leaves some out. Among roughly 100,000 clones listed, about three quarters were seen once. Sequencing was carried out using PBMCs. The receptors were gathered from a man aged 35 to 55 in good health and CMV-seronegative. CDR3s include the opening cysteine and the closing phenylalanine or tryptophan. D genes are given only for firm matches. The size field is filled for only some rows; it gives once, few, many or a size class.

j_call: TRBJ2-2
clone_size: NA
v_call: TRBV19
d_call: TRBD1
cdr3_aa: CASRSGTGNTGELFF
cdr3_nt: TGTGCCAGTAGGTCCGGGACAGGGAACACCGGGGAGCTGTTTTTT

j_call: TRBJ2-5
clone_size: NA
v_call: TRBV7-8
d_call: TRBD1
cdr3_aa: CASSFRTGTETQYF
cdr3_nt: TGTGCCAGCAGCTTTCGGACAGGGACAGAGACCCAGTACTTC

j_call: TRBJ1-1
clone_size: once
v_call: TRBV11-2
d_call: NA
cdr3_aa: CASSTRGKGNTEAFF
cdr3_nt: TGTGCCAGCAGCACGCGGGGGAAGGGAAACACTGAAGCTTTCTTT

j_call: TRBJ1-2
clone_size: NA
v_call: TRBV6-1
d_call: TRBD1
cdr3_aa: CASSATGSGYTF
cdr3_nt: TGTGCCAGCAGTGCGACAGGGAGTGGCTACACCTTC

j_call: TRBJ2-4
clone_size: NA
v_call: TRBV6-5
d_call: TRBD2
cdr3_aa: CASSPGLAGSVQYF
cdr3_nt: TGTGCCAGCAGTCCGGGACTAGCGGGGTCGGTTCAGTACTTC

j_call: TRBJ1-4
clone_size: few
v_call: TRBV5-1
d_call: NA
cdr3_aa: CASSQGGGGEKLFF
cdr3_nt: TGCGCCAGCAGCCAAGGTGGGGGCGGTGAAAAACTGTTTTTT

j_call: TRBJ1-3
clone_size: NA
v_call: TRBV5-4
d_call: NA
cdr3_aa: CASSLSGFGNTIYF
cdr3_nt: TGTGCCAGCAGCTTGTCAGGGTTTGGAAACACCATATATTTT

j_call: TRBJ2-7
clone_size: once
v_call: TRBV15
d_call: NA
cdr3_aa: CATSHDFPIYEQYF
cdr3_nt: TGTGCCACCAGCCATGACTTCCCTATCTACGAGCAGTACTTC

j_call: TRBJ1-6
clone_size: NA
v_call: TRBV5-6
d_call: NA
cdr3_aa: CASSFLPGNNSPLHF
cdr3_nt: TGTGCCAGCAGCTTCCTCCCAGGGAATAATTCACCCCTCCACTTT

j_call: TRBJ2-1
clone_size: NA
v_call: TRBV5-1
d_call: NA
cdr3_aa: CASSSTKGDGDEQFF
cdr3_nt: TGCGCCAGCAGCTCAACCAAAGGGGATGGCGATGAGCAGTTCTTC

j_call: TRBJ1-6
clone_size: few
v_call: TRBV6-5
d_call: NA
cdr3_aa: CASSLAGNNSPLHF
cdr3_nt: TGTGCCAGCAGTCTAGCAGGAAATAATTCACCCCTCCACTTT

j_call: TRBJ1-4
clone_size: NA
v_call: TRBV6-4
d_call: NA
cdr3_aa: CASSPPRKSREKLFF
cdr3_nt: TGTGCCAGCAGCCCCCCCCGAAAGAGTCGTGAAAAACTGTTTTTT

j_call: TRBJ2-3
clone_size: NA
v_call: TRBV5-1
d_call: TRBD2
cdr3_aa: CASSVQGGGVEDTQYF
cdr3_nt: TGCGCCAGCAGCGTACAGGGCGGGGGGGTTGAAGATACGCAGTATTTT

j_call: TRBJ1-2
clone_size: NA
v_call: TRBV18
d_call: NA
cdr3_aa: CASSPERISGYGYTF
cdr3_nt: TGTGCCAGCTCACCAGAGCGAATAAGTGGCTATGGCTACACCTTC

j_call: TRBJ2-3
clone_size: NA
v_call: TRBV29-1
d_call: NA
cdr3_aa: CSVYRDLTRGDTQYF
cdr3_nt: TGCAGCGTTTACCGGGACCTAACCCGGGGGGATACGCAGTATTTT

j_call: TRBJ2-3
clone_size: NA
v_call: TRBV5-1
d_call: NA
cdr3_aa: CASSLAAGITDTQYF
cdr3_nt: TGCGCCAGCAGCTTGGCGGCAGGGATAACAGATACGCAGTATTTT

j_call: TRBJ2-1
clone_size: NA
v_call: TRBV5-1
d_call: TRBD2
cdr3_aa: CASSGGTSGNEQFF
cdr3_nt: TGCGCCAGCAGCGGGGGGACTAGTGGTAATGAGCAGTTCTTC

j_call: TRBJ2-7
clone_size: NA
v_call: TRBV5-5
d_call: TRBD1
cdr3_aa: CASSFYRGDEQYF
cdr3_nt: TGTGCCAGCAGCTTTTACAGGGGCGACGAGCAGTACTTC

j_call: TRBJ2-3
clone_size: NA
v_call: TRBV9
d_call: TRBD2
cdr3_aa: CASSVATGASGGADTQYF
cdr3_nt: TGTGCCAGCAGCGTAGCTACGGGGGCTAGCGGGGGGGCAGATACGCAGTATTTT

j_call: TRBJ2-2
clone_size: NA
v_call: TRBV28
d_call: TRBD1
cdr3_aa: CAITGGARTGELFF
cdr3_nt: TGTGCCATTACAGGGGGCGCGAGGACCGGGGAGCTGTTTTTT

j_call: TRBJ2-3
clone_size: few
v_call: TRBV30
d_call: TRBD1
cdr3_aa: CAWSPQGTATDTQYF
cdr3_nt: TGTGCCTGGAGTCCTCAGGGGACAGCCACAGATACGCAGTATTTT

j_call: TRBJ1-5
clone_size: NA
v_call: TRBV4-1
d_call: NA
cdr3_aa: CASSPRGVSGDQPQHF
cdr3_nt: TGCGCCAGCAGCCCGAGAGGAGTGAGCGGCGATCAGCCCCAGCATTTT

j_call: TRBJ2-2
clone_size: NA
v_call: TRBV5-1
d_call: NA
cdr3_aa: CASSLLGGVTGELFF
cdr3_nt: TGCGCCAGCAGCCTACTAGGAGGGGTCACCGGGGAGCTGTTTTTT

j_call: TRBJ2-7
clone_size: NA
v_call: TRBV7-2
d_call: TRBD2
cdr3_aa: CASSLDPGGTYEQYF
cdr3_nt: TGTGCCAGCAGCTTAGATCCGGGGGGAACATACGAGCAGTACTTC

j_call: TRBJ1-1
clone_size: NA
v_call: TRBV18
d_call: NA
cdr3_aa: CASSPYKNTEAFF
cdr3_nt: TGTGCCAGCTCACCTTACAAGAACACTGAAGCTTTCTTT

j_call: TRBJ1-2
clone_size: few
v_call: TRBV4-3
d_call: TRBD1
cdr3_aa: CASSQGQRSNYGYTF
cdr3_nt: TGCGCCAGCAGCCAGGGACAGAGGAGCAACTATGGCTACACCTTC

j_call: TRBJ1-4
clone_size: NA
v_call: TRBV29-1
d_call: TRBD1
cdr3_aa: CSVAAGGGDEKLFF
cdr3_nt: TGCAGCGTTGCGGCAGGGGGCGGAGATGAAAAACTGTTTTTT

j_call: TRBJ2-7
clone_size: NA
v_call: TRBV7-8
d_call: TRBD2
cdr3_aa: CASSIGTSGGPDEQYF
cdr3_nt: TGTGCCAGCAGCATCGGGACTAGCGGGGGCCCTGACGAGCAGTACTTC

j_call: TRBJ2-3
clone_size: once
v_call: TRBV7-6
d_call: NA
cdr3_aa: CASSLSTDTQYF
cdr3_nt: TGTGCCAGCAGCTTATCGACAGATACGCAGTATTTT

j_call: TRBJ1-4
clone_size: few
v_call: TRBV5-6
d_call: NA
cdr3_aa: CASSLAGRTTNEKLFF
cdr3_nt: TGTGCCAGCAGCTTGGCCGGCAGGACAACTAATGAAAAACTGTTTTTT

j_call: TRBJ2-3
clone_size: few
v_call: TRBV6-5
d_call: TRBD2
cdr3_aa: CASSGLAGGTDTQYF
cdr3_nt: TGTGCCAGCAGTGGACTAGCGGGGGGCACAGATACGCAGTATTTT

j_call: TRBJ2-7
clone_size: NA
v_call: TRBV4-2
d_call: TRBD2
cdr3_aa: CASSRGTSSPDEQYF
cdr3_nt: TGTGCCAGCAGCCGGGGGACTAGCAGTCCGGACGAGCAGTACTTC

j_call: TRBJ2-1
clone_size: few
v_call: TRBV5-1
d_call: TRBD2
cdr3_aa: CASSLGFRGGGYNEQFF
cdr3_nt: TGCGCCAGCAGCTTGGGGTTTCGGGGGGGCGGGTACAATGAGCAGTTCTTC

j_call: TRBJ2-7
clone_size: NA
v_call: TRBV7-2
d_call: TRBD2
cdr3_aa: CASSRGGTKSSYEQYF
cdr3_nt: TGTGCCAGCAGCCGGGGCGGGACTAAGAGCTCCTACGAGCAGTACTTC

j_call: TRBJ2-1
clone_size: NA
v_call: TRBV20-1
d_call: NA
cdr3_aa: CSAPHGEQFF
cdr3_nt: TGCAGTGCCCCTCATGGCGAGCAGTTCTTC

j_call: TRBJ2-1
clone_size: NA
v_call: TRBV4-1
d_call: NA
cdr3_aa: CASSQGYFNEQFF
cdr3_nt: TGCGCCAGCAGCCAAGGTTACTTCAATGAGCAGTTCTTC